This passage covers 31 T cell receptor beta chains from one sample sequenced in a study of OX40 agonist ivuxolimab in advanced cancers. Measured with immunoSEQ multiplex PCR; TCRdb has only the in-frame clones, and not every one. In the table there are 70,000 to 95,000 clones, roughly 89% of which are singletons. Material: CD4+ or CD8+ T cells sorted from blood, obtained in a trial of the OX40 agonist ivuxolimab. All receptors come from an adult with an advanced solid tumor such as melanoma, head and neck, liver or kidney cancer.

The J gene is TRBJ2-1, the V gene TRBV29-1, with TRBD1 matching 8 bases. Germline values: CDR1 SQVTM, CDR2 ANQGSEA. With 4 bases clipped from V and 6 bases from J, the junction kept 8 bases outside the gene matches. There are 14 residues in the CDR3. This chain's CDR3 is CSVGTGSFINEQFF. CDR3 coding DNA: TGCAGCGTTGGGACAGGGTCATTCATCAATGAGCAGTTCTTC.

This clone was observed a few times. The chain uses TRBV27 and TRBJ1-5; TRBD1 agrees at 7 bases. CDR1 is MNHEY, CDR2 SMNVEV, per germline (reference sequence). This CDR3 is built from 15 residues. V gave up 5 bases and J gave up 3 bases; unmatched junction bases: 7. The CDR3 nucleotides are TGTGCCAGCAGTCCCCGACAGGGTCCCAATCAGCCCCAGCATTTT. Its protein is CASSPRQGPNQPQHF.

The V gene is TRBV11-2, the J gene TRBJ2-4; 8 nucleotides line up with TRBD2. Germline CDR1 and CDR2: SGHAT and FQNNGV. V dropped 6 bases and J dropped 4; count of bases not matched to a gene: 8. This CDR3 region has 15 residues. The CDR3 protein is CASRQIREGKNIQYF. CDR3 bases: TGTGCCAGCAGACAAATACGGGAGGGAAAAAACATTCAGTACTTC.

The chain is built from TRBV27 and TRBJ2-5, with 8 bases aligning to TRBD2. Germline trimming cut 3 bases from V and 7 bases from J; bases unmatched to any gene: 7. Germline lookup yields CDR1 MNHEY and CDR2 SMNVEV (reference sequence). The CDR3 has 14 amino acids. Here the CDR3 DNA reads TGTGCCAGCAGTTTTAATAGCGGGATTGGGACCCAGTACTTC. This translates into CASSFNSGIGTQYF.

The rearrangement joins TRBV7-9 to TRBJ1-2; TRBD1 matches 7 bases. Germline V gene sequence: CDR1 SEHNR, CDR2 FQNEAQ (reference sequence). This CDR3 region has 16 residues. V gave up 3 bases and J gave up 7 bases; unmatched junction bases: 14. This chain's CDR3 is CASSFGDRVLFSGYTF. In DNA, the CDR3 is TGTGCCAGCAGCTTCGGTGACAGGGTTTTATTTAGTGGCTACACCTTC.

The CDR3 nucleotides read TGTGCCAGCAGCGTAGAGTCGGGGAGGTACAATGAGCAGTTCTTC. This sequence encodes CASSVESGRYNEQFF. The chain carries TRBV9 and TRBJ2-1; maybe TRBD2 (6 bases). Germline values: CDR1 SGDLS, CDR2 YYNGEE. This CDR3 has 15 residues. With 0 bases removed from V and 4 bases from J, the gap between germline ends came to 11 bases.

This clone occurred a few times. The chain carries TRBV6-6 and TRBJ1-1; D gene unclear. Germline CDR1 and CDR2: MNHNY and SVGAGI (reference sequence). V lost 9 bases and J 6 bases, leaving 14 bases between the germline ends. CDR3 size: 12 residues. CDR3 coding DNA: TGTGCCAGTCTAGAGGCAGTCTCTGAAGCTTTCTTT. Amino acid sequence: CASLEAVSEAFF.

The CDR3 sequence is CASRNLYEQYF. The CDR3 DNA follows: TGTGCCAGCAGGAACCTCTACGAGCAGTACTTC. V is TRBV2 and J is TRBJ2-7; D is undetermined. Per the germline V gene, CDR1 is SNHLY and CDR2 is FYNNEI. The V end lost 6 bases, the J end lost 3 bases, and 6 bases lay between the germline ends. This CDR3 is built from 11 residues.

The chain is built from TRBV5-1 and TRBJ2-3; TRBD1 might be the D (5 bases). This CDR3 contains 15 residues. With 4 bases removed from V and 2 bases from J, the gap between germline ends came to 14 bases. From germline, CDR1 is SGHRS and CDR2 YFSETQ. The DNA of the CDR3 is TGCGCCAGCAGCCTCCGTGGACAAACCACAGATACGCAGTATTTT. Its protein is CASSLRGQTTDTQYF.

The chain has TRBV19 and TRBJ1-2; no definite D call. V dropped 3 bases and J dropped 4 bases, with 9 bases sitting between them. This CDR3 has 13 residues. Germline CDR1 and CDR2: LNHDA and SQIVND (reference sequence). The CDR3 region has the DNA TGTGCCAGTAGTATCTCGGGGAGCTATGGCTACACCTTC. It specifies CASSISGSYGYTF.

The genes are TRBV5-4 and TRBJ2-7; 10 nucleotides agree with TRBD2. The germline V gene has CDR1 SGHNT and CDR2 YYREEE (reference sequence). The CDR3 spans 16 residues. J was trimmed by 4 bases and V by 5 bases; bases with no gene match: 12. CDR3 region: CASRPGLASDAYEQYF. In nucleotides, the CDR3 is TGTGCCAGCAGGCCGGGACTAGCGAGCGATGCTTACGAGCAGTACTTC.

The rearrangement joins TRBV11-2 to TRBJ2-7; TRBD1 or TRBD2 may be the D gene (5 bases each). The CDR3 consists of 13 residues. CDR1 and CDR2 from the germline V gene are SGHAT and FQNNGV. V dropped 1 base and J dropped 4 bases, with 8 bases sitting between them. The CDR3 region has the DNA TGTGCCAGCAGCTTAGGGGACCCTTACGAGCAGTACTTC. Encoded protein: CASSLGDPYEQYF.

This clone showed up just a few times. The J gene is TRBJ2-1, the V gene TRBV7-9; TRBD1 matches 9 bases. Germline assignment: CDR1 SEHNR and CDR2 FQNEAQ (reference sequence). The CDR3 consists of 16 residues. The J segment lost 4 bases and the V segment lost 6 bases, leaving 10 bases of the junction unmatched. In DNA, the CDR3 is TGTGCCAGCAGGCCGGGCGGGACAGGGAGATACAATGAGCAGTTCTTC. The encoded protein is CASRPGGTGRYNEQFF.

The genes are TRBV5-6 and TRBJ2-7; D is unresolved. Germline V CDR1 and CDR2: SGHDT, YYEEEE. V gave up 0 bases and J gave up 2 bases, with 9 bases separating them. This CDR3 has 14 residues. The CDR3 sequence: CASSLGGIPYEQYF. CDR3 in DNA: TGTGCCAGCAGCTTGGGTGGGATCCCCTACGAGCAGTACTTC.

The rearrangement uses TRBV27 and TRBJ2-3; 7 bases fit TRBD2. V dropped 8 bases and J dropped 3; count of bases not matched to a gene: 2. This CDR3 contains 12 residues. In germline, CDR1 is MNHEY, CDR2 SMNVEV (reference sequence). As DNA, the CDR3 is TGTGCCAGCGGGAGGGCGACAGATACGCAGTATTTT. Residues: CASGRATDTQYF.

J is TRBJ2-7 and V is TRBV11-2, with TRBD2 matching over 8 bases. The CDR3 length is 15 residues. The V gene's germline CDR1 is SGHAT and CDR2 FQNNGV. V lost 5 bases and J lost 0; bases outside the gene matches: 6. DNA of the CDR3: TGTGCCAGCAGCACTCCTAGCGGGTTCTCCTACGAGCAGTACTTC. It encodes CASSTPSGFSYEQYF.

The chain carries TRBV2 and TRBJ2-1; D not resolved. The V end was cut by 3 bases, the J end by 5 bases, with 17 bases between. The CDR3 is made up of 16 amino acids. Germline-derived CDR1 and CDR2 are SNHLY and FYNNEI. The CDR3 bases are TGTGCCAGCAGTGAGAACCCAGACCGGCTCAACAATGAGCAGTTCTTC. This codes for CASSENPDRLNNEQFF.

The CDR3 spells CASSLGAGEKLFF. Written as DNA, the CDR3 is TGTGCCAGCAGCTTAGGTGCGGGGGAAAAACTGTTTTTT. The chain has TRBV7-8 and TRBJ1-4; D is ambiguous. Trimming took off 1 base at V and 8 bases at J, with 8 bases between the two ends. The CDR3 extends over 13 amino acids. CDR1 is SGHVS and CDR2 is FQNEAQ in the germline V gene.

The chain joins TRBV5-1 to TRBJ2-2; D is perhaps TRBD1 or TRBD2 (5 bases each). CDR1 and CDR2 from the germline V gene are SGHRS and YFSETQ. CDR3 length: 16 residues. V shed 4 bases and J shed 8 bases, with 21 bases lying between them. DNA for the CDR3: TGCGCCAGCAGCGCCGGGACCATAAACCCGGCGGGGGAGCTGTTTTTT. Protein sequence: CASSAGTINPAGELFF.

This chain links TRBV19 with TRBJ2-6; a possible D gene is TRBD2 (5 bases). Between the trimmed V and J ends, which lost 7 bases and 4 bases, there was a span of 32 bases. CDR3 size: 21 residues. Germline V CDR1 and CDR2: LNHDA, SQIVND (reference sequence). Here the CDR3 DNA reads TGTGCCAGTAATCAGTGGTTCCCCCGGGATTCCCTGAAGTCCGGGGCCAACGTCCTGACTTTC. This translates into CASNQWFPRDSLKSGANVLTF.

CDR3 residues: CASSLAVSGGAIYF. The DNA for the CDR3 is TGTGCCAGCAGCTTAGCGGTAAGCGGGGGAGCCATATATTTT. The chain employs TRBV7-9 and TRBJ1-3; TRBD1 might be the D (5 bases). Germline V lookup: CDR1 SEHNR, CDR2 FQNEAQ (reference sequence). The CDR3 length is 14 residues. Between the trimmed V and J ends, which lost 0 bases and 11 bases, there was a span of 14 bases. Complete variable domain (other parts from reference TRBV7-9 and TRBJ1-3): DTGVSQNPRHKITKRGQNVTFRCDPISEHNRLYWYRQTLGQGPEFLTYFQNEAQLEKSRLLSDRFSAERPKGSFSTLEIQRTEQGDSAMYLCASSLAVSGGAIYFGEGSWLTVV.

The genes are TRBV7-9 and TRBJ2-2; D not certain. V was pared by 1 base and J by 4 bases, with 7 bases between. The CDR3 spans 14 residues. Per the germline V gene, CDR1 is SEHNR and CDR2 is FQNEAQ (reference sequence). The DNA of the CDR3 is TGTGCCAGCAGCTTAGAAGCCCTCACCGGGGAGCTGTTTTTT. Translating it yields CASSLEALTGELFF. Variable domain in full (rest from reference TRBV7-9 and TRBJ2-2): DTGVSQNPRHKITKRGQNVTFRCDPISEHNRLYWYRQTLGQGPEFLTYFQNEAQLEKSRLLSDRFSAERPKGSFSTLEIQRTEQGDSAMYLCASSLEALTGELFFGEGSRLTVL.

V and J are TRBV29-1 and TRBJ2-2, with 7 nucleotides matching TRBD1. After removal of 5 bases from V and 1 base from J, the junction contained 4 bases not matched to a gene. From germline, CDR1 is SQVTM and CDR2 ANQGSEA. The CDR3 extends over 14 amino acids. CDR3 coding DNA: TGCAGCGTTCCTTGGGACAGGAACACCGGGGAGCTGTTTTTT. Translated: CSVPWDRNTGELFF.

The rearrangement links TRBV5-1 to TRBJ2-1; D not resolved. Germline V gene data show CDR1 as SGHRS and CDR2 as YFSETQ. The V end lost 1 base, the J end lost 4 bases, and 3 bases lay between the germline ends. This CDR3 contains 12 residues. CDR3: CASSLSYNEQFF. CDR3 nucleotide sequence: TGCGCCAGCAGCTTGAGTTACAATGAGCAGTTCTTC.

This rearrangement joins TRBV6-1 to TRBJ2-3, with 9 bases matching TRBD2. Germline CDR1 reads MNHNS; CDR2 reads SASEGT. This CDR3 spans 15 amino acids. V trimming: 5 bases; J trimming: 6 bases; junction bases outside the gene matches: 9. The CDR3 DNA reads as TGTGCCAGCAGTCTTAGCGGGGGCAACGCCGATACGCAGTATTTT. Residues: CASSLSGGNADTQYF.

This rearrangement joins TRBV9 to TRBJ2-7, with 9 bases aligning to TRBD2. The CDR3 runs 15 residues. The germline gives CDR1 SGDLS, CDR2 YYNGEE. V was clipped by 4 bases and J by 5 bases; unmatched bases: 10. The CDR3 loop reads CASSPWGGRADEQYF. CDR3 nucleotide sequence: TGTGCCAGCAGCCCCTGGGGCGGGAGGGCCGACGAGCAGTACTTC.

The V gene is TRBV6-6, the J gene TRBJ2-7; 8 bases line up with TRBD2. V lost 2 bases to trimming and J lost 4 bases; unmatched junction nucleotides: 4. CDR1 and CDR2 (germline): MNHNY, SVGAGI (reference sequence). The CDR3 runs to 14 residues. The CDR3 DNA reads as TGTGCCAGCAGTTACGTGGGACTAGTTTACGAGCAGTACTTC. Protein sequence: CASSYVGLVYEQYF.

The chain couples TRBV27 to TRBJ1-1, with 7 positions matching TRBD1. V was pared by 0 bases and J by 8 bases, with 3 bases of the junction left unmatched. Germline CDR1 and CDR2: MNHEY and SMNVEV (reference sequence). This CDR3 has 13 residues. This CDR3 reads CASSLSDRTEAFF. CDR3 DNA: TGTGCCAGCAGTTTATCGGACAGGACCGAAGCTTTCTTT.

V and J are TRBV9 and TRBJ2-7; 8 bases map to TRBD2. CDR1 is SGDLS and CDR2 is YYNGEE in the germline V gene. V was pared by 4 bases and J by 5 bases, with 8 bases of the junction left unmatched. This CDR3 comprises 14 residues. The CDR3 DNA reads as TGTGCCAGCAGCCCCAGCGGGAGACGGGACGAGCAGTACTTC. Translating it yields CASSPSGRRDEQYF. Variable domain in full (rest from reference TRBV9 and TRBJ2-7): DSGVTQTPKHLITATGQRVTLRCSPRSGDLSVYWYQQSLDQGLQFLIQYYNGEERAKGNILERFSAQQFPDLHSELNLSSLELGDSALYFCASSPSGRRDEQYFGPGTRLTVT.

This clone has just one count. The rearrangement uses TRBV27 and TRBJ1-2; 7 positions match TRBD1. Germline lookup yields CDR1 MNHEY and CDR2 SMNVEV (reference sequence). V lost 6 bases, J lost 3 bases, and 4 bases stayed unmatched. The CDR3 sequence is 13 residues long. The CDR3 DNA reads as TGTGCCAGCAGCCAGGGGGGCTACTATGGCTACACCTTC. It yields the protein CASSQGGYYGYTF.

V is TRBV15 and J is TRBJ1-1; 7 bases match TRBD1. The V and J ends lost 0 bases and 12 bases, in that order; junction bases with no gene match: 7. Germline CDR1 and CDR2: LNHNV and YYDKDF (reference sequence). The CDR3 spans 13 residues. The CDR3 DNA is TGTGCCACCAGCAGAGACGGGACAGCCATCACTTTCTTT. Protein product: CATSRDGTAITFF.